The clone carrying this T cell receptor beta chain was seen at least ten times. The antigen is not known. Other DNA sequences in the sample encode the same CDR3. The data belong to a study of shared clonotypes between healthy human individuals. Study-wide results and caveats: Compared with clonotypes that all four donors shared, non-shared clonotypes had lower generation probabilities.

Generated by immunoSEQ multiplex PCR, the TCRdb table keeps only in-frame clones and is missing some. Of 950,000 to 1,300,000 clones listed, under 80% are singletons. CD4+ cells yielded CD45RA+ naive and CD45RA-negative memory subsets. Germline lookup yields CDR1 LGHNA and CDR2 YSLEER. V dropped 0 bases and J dropped 7 bases, with 7 bases sitting between them. The length of the CDR3 is 14 residues. The chain is built from TRBV4-3 and TRBJ1-6; D is uncertain. This TCR derives from a man aged 18 to 30 in good health. The sequenced sample was memory CD4+ T cells sorted from blood. As to subset: CD45RA-negative fraction. The CDR3 coding sequence is TGCGCCAGCAGCCAAGATACGGGAAATTCACCCCTCCACTTT. Its protein product is CASSQDTGNSPLHF.